The rows below give T cell receptor beta chains drawn from one sample of a study of chemoradiotherapy in HPV16-positive cancers. Sequencing used immunoSEQ multiplex PCR; TCRdb keeps in-frame clones, though not all of them. The sample shows about 15,000 clones, around 74% of them seen only once. This material was obtained from a patient who underwent chemoradiotherapy. Every receptor here comes from a human donor with HPV-associated anogenital cancer. The CDR3 runs from the conserved cysteine through the conserved F or W. The order of the fields is V gene, clone size, D gene, J gene, CDR3 protein, CDR3 DNA. A D gene is named only where the DNA matches it firmly. Size values are once, few and many counts, or a class for expanded clones, and some rows have none.

v_gene: TRBV6-5; abundance: -; d_gene: -; j_gene: TRBJ1-4; CDR3aa: CASSYIRGSGKLFF; CDR3nt: TGTGCCAGCAGTTACATCAGGGGTAGTGGAAAACTGTTTTTT
v_gene: TRBV6-4; abundance: few; d_gene: TRBD2; j_gene: TRBJ2-1; CDR3aa: CASSPSGTSYNEQFF; CDR3nt: TGTGCCAGCAGTCCGAGCGGGACCTCCTACAATGAGCAGTTCTTC
v_gene: TRBV4-2; abundance: -; d_gene: TRBD2; j_gene: TRBJ2-5; CDR3aa: CASSQDGTSGGPGETQYF; CDR3nt: TGTGCCAGCAGCCAAGATGGGACTAGCGGGGGGCCAGGAGAGACCCAGTACTTC
v_gene: TRBV7-2; abundance: -; d_gene: TRBD1; j_gene: TRBJ2-3; CDR3aa: CASSRQGGSTDTQYF; CDR3nt: TGTGCCAGCAGCCGACAGGGGGGGAGCACAGATACGCAGTATTTT
v_gene: TRBV18; abundance: -; d_gene: -; j_gene: TRBJ1-1; CDR3aa: CASSPDREAFF; CDR3nt: TGTGCCAGCTCACCCGACAGGGAAGCTTTCTTT
v_gene: TRBV14; abundance: few; d_gene: -; j_gene: TRBJ2-1; CDR3aa: CASSQVLKGRNEQFF; CDR3nt: TGTGCCAGCAGCCAAGTGCTAAAGGGGAGGAATGAGCAGTTCTTC
v_gene: TRBV4-1; abundance: once; d_gene: -; j_gene: TRBJ1-2; CDR3aa: CASSQGVGGNYGYTF; CDR3nt: TGCGCCAGCAGCCAAGGGGTCGGGGGAAACTATGGCTACACCTTC
v_gene: TRBV5-1; abundance: -; d_gene: -; j_gene: TRBJ2-7; CDR3aa: CASSLAPWQGGSYEQYF; CDR3nt: TGCGCCAGCAGCTTGGCCCCCTGGCAGGGAGGCTCCTACGAGCAGTACTTC
v_gene: TRBV11-2; abundance: -; d_gene: TRBD1; j_gene: TRBJ1-3; CDR3aa: CASSLDPTGAGNTIYF; CDR3nt: TGTGCCAGCAGCTTAGATCCCACAGGGGCAGGAAACACCATATATTTT
v_gene: TRBV11-3; abundance: -; d_gene: TRBD1; j_gene: TRBJ1-2; CDR3aa: CASSFGQASYGYTF; CDR3nt: TGTGCCAGCAGCTTCGGACAGGCGAGCTATGGCTACACCTTC
v_gene: TRBV9; abundance: few; d_gene: -; j_gene: TRBJ2-3; CDR3aa: CASSGPGAPFRRYF; CDR3nt: TGTGCCAGCAGCGGACCCGGGGCCCCATTTCGGCGGTATTTT
v_gene: TRBV6-4; abundance: once; d_gene: TRBD1; j_gene: TRBJ1-1; CDR3aa: CASSLDRDSTEAFF; CDR3nt: TGTGCCAGCAGTCTCGACAGGGATAGCACTGAAGCTTTCTTT
v_gene: TRBV5-1; abundance: -; d_gene: -; j_gene: TRBJ1-6; CDR3aa: CASSLSGNSPLHF; CDR3nt: TGCGCCAGCAGCTTGTCCGGAAATTCACCCCTCCACTTT